This TCR beta chain came from a study of blood T cells in healthy people across ages. Using a J-beta primer mix together with a sample-barcoded 5' primer, a second PCR was run for roughly 6 to 12 cycles. With 12 random nucleotides, a template-switch adaptor tagged each individual cDNA molecule. Using its own MiXCR run on the 5' RACE reads, TCRdb lists one record per CDR3 protein. Of some 860,000 distinct CDR3 sequences listed, roughly three fifths are singletons. With 2 bases clipped from V and 5 bases from J, the junction kept 4 bases outside the gene matches. Germline-derived CDR1 and CDR2 are LGHNA and YSLEER. This CDR3 has 16 residues. Only one count was recorded for this clonotype.

The sequenced sample was blood. The origin of this receptor is a man in his forties in good health. The chain employs TRBV4-3 and TRBJ2-1; 12 bases are shared with TRBD2. DNA of the CDR3: TGCGCCAGCAGCCAACTAGCGGGAGGGCGGCACAATGAGCAGTTCTTC. Its protein is CASSQLAGGRHNEQFF.